Each of the 20 T cell receptor beta chains below was sequenced from the same sample in a study of lymphopenia after photon versus proton radiotherapy. TCRdb's table, derived via immunoSEQ multiplex PCR, lists solely in-frame clones and lacks some. The table shows some 21,000 clones, with around 85% occurring only once. The sample was peripheral blood, taken from a patient treated with photon-based radiotherapy. The receptors derive from a man between 60 and 75 years old with pancreatic cancer.

V and J are TRBV7-9 and TRBJ2-7; D is undetermined. CDR3 size: 12 residues. From germline, CDR1 is SEHNR and CDR2 FQNEAQ (reference sequence). V lost 3 bases, J lost 7 bases, and 10 bases lay in between. The CDR3 region is CASSLGYGEQYF. In DNA form, the CDR3 reads TGTGCCAGCAGCTTGGGGTACGGGGAGCAGTACTTC.

This clone was observed a handful of times. The chain carries TRBV18 and TRBJ2-7; TRBD1 matches 9 bases. CDR1 and CDR2 (germline): KGHSH, LQKENI. The junction had 5 bases not matched to a gene; V was cut back by 2 bases and J by 3 bases. The CDR3 has 15 amino acids. As DNA, the CDR3 is TGTGCCAGCTCACCAGCGGGACAGGGTTTCTACGAGCAGTACTTC. This encodes CASSPAGQGFYEQYF.

This clone was seen just once. This rearrangement joins TRBV19 to TRBJ2-7; unclear D gene. Germline lookup yields CDR1 LNHDA and CDR2 SQIVND (reference sequence). The CDR3 runs to 13 residues. Trimming shortened V by 5 bases and J by 4 bases, and 12 bases separated the two germline ends. DNA for the CDR3: TGTGCCAGTAGTTTTGGCCTCGGGTACGAGCAGTACTTC. Translation: CASSFGLGYEQYF. Full variable domain (missing parts from reference TRBV19 and TRBJ2-7): DGGITQSPKYLFRKEGQNVTLSCEQNLNHDAMYWYRQDPGQGLRLIYYSQIVNDFQKGDIAEGYSVSREKKESFPLTVTSAQKNPTAFYLCASSFGLGYEQYFGPGTRLTVT.

The rearrangement joins TRBV6-1 to TRBJ2-5, with 10 bases identical to TRBD2. Trimming removed 2 bases from V and 4 bases from J; junction bases left unmatched: 13. The germline V gene encodes CDR1 MNHNS and CDR2 SASEGT. The CDR3 totals 18 residues. CDR3 sequence reads: CASSELAAGGLRRETQYF. CDR3 DNA sequence: TGTGCCAGCAGTGAACTGGCAGCGGGGGGGCTCCGGAGAGAGACCCAGTACTTC.

This chain connects TRBV30 to TRBJ2-1; 13 nucleotides line up with TRBD2. Losses at the gene ends were 1 base for V and 5 bases for J; bases not matched to a gene: 8. The CDR3 consists of 17 residues. Germline CDR1 reads GTSNPN; CDR2 reads SVGIG (reference sequence). CDR3: CAWSGTSGGTTHNEQFF. The CDR3 nucleotides are TGTGCCTGGAGTGGGACTAGCGGGGGCACCACGCACAATGAGCAGTTCTTC.

The CDR3 DNA reads TGTGCCAGCAGCGCTGGTGGCGGACTAGCGGGCGGATCCGCCGGGGAGCTGTTTTTT. Its protein is CASSAGGGLAGGSAGELFF. The V and J genes are TRBV5-8 and TRBJ2-2; TRBD2 agrees at 11 bases. The CDR3 runs to 19 residues. CDR1 and CDR2 from the germline V gene are SGHTS and YDEGEE. J lost 6 bases, V lost 4 bases, and 17 bases had no gene match. The full variable domain, its missing parts supplied by reference TRBV5-8 and TRBJ2-2, is EAGVTQSPTHLIKTRGQQATLRCSPISGHTSVYWYQQALGLGLQFLLWYDEGEERNRGNFPPRFSGRQFPNYSSELNVNALELEDSALYLCASSAGGGLAGGSAGELFFGEGSRLTVL.

The chain's CDR3 is CASSPYQYGANVLTF. The CDR3 DNA is TGTGCCAGCAGCCCTTATCAATATGGGGCCAACGTCCTGACTTTC. The chain is built from TRBV5-4 and TRBJ2-6; D not resolved. Between the trimmed V and J ends, which lost 4 bases and 3 bases, there was a span of 11 bases. The length of the CDR3 is 15 residues. Germline CDR1 is SGHNT and CDR2 is YYREEE (reference sequence).

The V gene is TRBV7-2, the J gene TRBJ2-7; TRBD2 matches at 7 bases. Germline trimming cut 4 bases from V and 2 bases from J; bases unmatched to any gene: 11. CDR1 is SGHTA, CDR2 FQGNSA, per germline. The CDR3 contains 16 residues. The CDR3 region is CASSSHRKRGTYEQYF. CDR3 DNA sequence: TGTGCCAGCAGCTCCCATCGAAAGCGGGGTACCTACGAGCAGTACTTC.

The genes are TRBV6-5 and TRBJ1-2; 8 nucleotides align to TRBD1. J lost 2 bases, V lost 8 bases, and 4 bases had no gene match. Per germline, CDR1 MNHEY and CDR2 SVGAGI. The CDR3 extends over 13 amino acids. In DNA form, the CDR3 reads TGTGCCAGCGGGGCAGGGGGCAACTATGGCTACACCTTC. Its translation: CASGAGGNYGYTF.

This clone was seen only once. The V call is TRBV4-3, the J call TRBJ1-4; D gene unclear. The CDR3 is made up of 17 amino acids. Trimming stripped 0 bases from V and 5 bases from J, with 16 bases between. Looked up from germline, CDR1 is LGHNA and CDR2 is YSLEER. CDR3 DNA: TGCGCCAGCAGCCAAGAGTCCGGTCAGAGGGCGAATGAAAAACTGTTTTTT. Amino acids: CASSQESGQRANEKLFF.

V is TRBV6-1 and J is TRBJ1-3; D gene unclear. The CDR3 consists of 12 residues. The V end lost 7 bases, the J end lost 2 bases, and 6 bases lay between the germline ends. Germline loops: CDR1 MNHNS, CDR2 SASEGT. The CDR3 DNA follows: TGTGCCAGCAAAAGGACTGGAAACACCATATATTTT. Its protein is CASKRTGNTIYF.

V and J are TRBV30 and TRBJ1-2, with 10 bases that match TRBD1. Germline values: CDR1 GTSNPN, CDR2 SVGIG (reference sequence). The CDR3 consists of 14 residues. V shed 2 bases and J 8 bases; nucleotides not matched to a gene: 8. CDR3 in amino acids: CAWSLGTGVSGYTF. As DNA, the CDR3 is TGTGCCTGGAGTCTGGGGACAGGGGTGTCAGGCTACACCTTC.

This clone was seen a single time. V gene TRBV9 combines with J gene TRBJ2-7; 8 positions match TRBD1. This CDR3 spans 13 amino acids. V gave up 7 bases and J gave up 0 bases; unmatched junction bases: 3. The germline V gene encodes CDR1 SGDLS and CDR2 YYNGEE. This CDR3 is CASAGQGSYEQYF. In nucleotides, the CDR3 is TGTGCCAGCGCAGGACAGGGCTCCTACGAGCAGTACTTC.

A single count supports this clone. CDR3 sequence (DNA): TGTGCCAGCAGCTTAGACCGACTCGACATGGGAGAGACCCAGTACTTC. This codes for CASSLDRLDMGETQYF. The rearrangement uses TRBV7-8 and TRBJ2-5; D not resolved. The V gene lost 1 base and the J gene lost 4 bases, with 16 bases spanning the gap. CDR1 and CDR2 (germline): SGHVS, FQNEAQ. The CDR3 has 16 amino acids. The full variable domain, with the rest looked up from reference TRBV7-8 and TRBJ2-5, is GAGVSQSPRYKVAKRGQDVALRCDPISGHVSLFWYQQALGQGPEFLTYFQNEAQLDKSGLPSDRFFAERPEGSVSTLKIQRTQQEDSAVYLCASSLDRLDMGETQYFGPGTRLLVL.

The gene calls are TRBV9 and TRBJ1-3, with 7 positions matching TRBD1. This CDR3 is 14 amino acids long. Germline CDR1 reads SGDLS; CDR2 reads YYNGEE. V was clipped by 3 bases and J by 8 bases; unmatched bases: 8. The CDR3 coding sequence is TGTGCCAGCAGCGCACAACAGGGGTCGGACACCATATATTTT. Translated: CASSAQQGSDTIYF.

The V call is TRBV7-4, the J call TRBJ2-1; D not certain. The length of the CDR3 is 16 residues. The germline CDR1 and CDR2 sequences are SGHVT and SQSDAQ. V was pared by 5 bases and J by 0 bases, with 14 bases between. CDR3 nucleotide sequence: TGTGCCAGCAGCCGTGCCTGGCCGAGCTCCTACAATGAGCAGTTCTTC. It translates to CASSRAWPSSYNEQFF.

This clone was seen just once. The chain is built from TRBV5-1 and TRBJ1-2, with unresolved D. Trimming removed 2 bases at V and 2 bases at J, with 7 bases between. This CDR3 is built from 13 residues. From germline, CDR1 is SGHRS and CDR2 YFSETQ. Written as DNA, the CDR3 is TGCGCCAGCAGCTTAGGGCAGAACTATGGCTACACCTTC. Translating gives CASSLGQNYGYTF.

Only a few counts were recorded for this clone. The V and J genes are TRBV27 and TRBJ1-5; 7 bases align to TRBD1. The CDR3 consists of 16 residues. Germline V gene sequence: CDR1 MNHEY, CDR2 SMNVEV (reference sequence). After removal of 1 base from V and 4 bases from J, the junction contained 7 bases not matched to a gene. For the CDR3, the DNA is TGTGCCAGCAGTTTATTTTCTACAGGGGAGAATCAGCCCCAGCATTTT. The encoded protein is CASSLFSTGENQPQHF.

A single count supports this clone. CDR3 loop: CASSQPTGVRNTIYF. The CDR3 nucleotides read TGCGCCAGCAGCCAACCGACAGGGGTTAGAAACACCATATATTTT. This chain links TRBV4-1 with TRBJ1-3; the match to TRBD1 covers 8 bases. The germline V gene encodes CDR1 MGHRA and CDR2 YSYEKL. The CDR3 contains 15 residues. J lost 5 bases, V lost 2 bases, and 5 bases had no gene match.

This clone was seen a few times. The chain's CDR3 is CASSLGTGNNEQFF. CDR3 nucleotides: TGTGCCAGCAGCTTGGGGACAGGGAACAATGAGCAGTTCTTC. The V call is TRBV5-8, the J call TRBJ2-1, with 8 bases that match TRBD1. Germline values: CDR1 SGHTS, CDR2 YDEGEE. V lost 0 bases, J lost 5 bases, and 1 base stayed unmatched. The CDR3 length is 14 residues.